Included here is one T cell receptor (beta chain) sequence, with context. The sample comes from a study of technical replicates of blood from four donors. Measured with immunoSEQ multiplex PCR; TCRdb has only the in-frame clones, and not every one. The sample lists roughly 50,000 clones, approximately 92% occurring once. The CDR3 extends over 15 amino acids. This TCR came from a human donor in good health. Some clones in this sample may be carry-over from other donors' samples. The chain is built from TRBV21-1 and TRBJ1-2. TRBV21-1 constitutes a pseudogene. The sample comprised PBMCs. The DNA for the CDR3 is TGTGCCAGCATCTACCCCCGGGACTCACCCCTCGGCTACACCTTC. This translates into CASIYPRDSPLGYTF.